Sequencing of this TCR beta chain was carried out in a study of monozygotic twins with inflammatory bowel disease. The CDR3 totals 15 residues. TCRalpha and TCRbeta cDNA went through nested PCRs of roughly 16 and 10 cycles, two in total. Reanalyzing the 5' RACE reads, TCRdb keeps one entry per CDR3 protein, without DNA. The sample table sets out about 450,000 distinct CDR3 sequences. This TCR came from a human donor with ulcerative colitis or Crohn's disease, or a healthy co-twin of an affected twin (not recorded which). The J gene is TRBJ2-1, the V gene TRBV12-3 or TRBV12-4; without DNA, the TCRdb call of TRBD2 cannot be checked. Sequencing used blood. The CDR3 protein is CASSFQSGGGDEQFF.